A selection of T cell receptor beta chains follows, all from one sample in a study of cytomegalovirus exposure and HLA in healthy donors. Libraries were prepared by immunoSEQ multiplex PCR; TCRdb keeps only in-frame clonotypes and omits some of them. The data show 250,000 to 300,000 clones, with just over 85% seen just once and 1% held by the top ten. The sample was PBMCs. The source of these receptors is a young woman in good health and CMV-seronegative. The CDR3 runs from the conserved cysteine through the conserved F or W. The D gene is left open where the match is weak. Expanded clones get a size class; other rows say once, few or many, or leave the size out.

cdr3_length | j_call | clone_size | v_call | d_call | cdr3_aa | cdr3_nt
14 | TRBJ2-7 | NA | TRBV7-9 | TRBD2 | CASSFLAGPYEQYF | TGTGCCAGCAGCTTCCTAGCGGGACCATACGAGCAGTACTTC
14 | TRBJ1-2 | NA | TRBV28 | TRBD1 | CASSPQGALYGYTF | TGTGCCAGCAGCCCACAGGGGGCGCTTTATGGCTACACCTTC
14 | TRBJ2-5 | NA | TRBV9 | TRBD2 | CASSVGGRVETQYF | TGTGCCAGCAGCGTAGGCGGGAGAGTTGAGACCCAGTACTTC
14 | TRBJ2-3 | once | TRBV7-6 | NA | CASSLGGGADTQYF | TGTGCCAGCAGCTTAGGGGGGGGCGCAGATACGCAGTATTTT
14 | TRBJ1-5 | NA | TRBV5-1 | NA | CASSLGAEGQPQHF | TGCGCCAGCAGCTTGGGCGCGGAGGGACAGCCCCAGCATTTT
15 | TRBJ2-3 | NA | TRBV5-1 | TRBD2 | CASSFTGLATDTQYF | TGCGCCAGCAGCTTCACGGGACTAGCCACAGATACGCAGTATTTT
13 | TRBJ1-4 | NA | TRBV30 | TRBD1 | CAWCRDRVEKLFF | TGTGCCTGGTGCCGAGACAGGGTCGAAAAACTGTTTTTT
10 | TRBJ2-1 | few | TRBV20-1 | NA | CSASQNEQFF | TGCAGTGCTAGTCAGAATGAGCAGTTCTTC
16 | TRBJ2-1 | NA | TRBV14 | TRBD1 | CASSQLGTGPYNEQFF | TGTGCCAGCAGCCAGCTAGGGACAGGTCCGTACAATGAGCAGTTCTTC
16 | TRBJ1-2 | NA | TRBV7-9 | TRBD1 | CASSSGTGGADYGYTF | TGTGCCAGCAGCTCGGGGACAGGGGGCGCGGACTATGGCTACACCTTC
14 | TRBJ2-3 | once | TRBV6-1 | NA | CASSVWGNSDTQYF | TGTGCCAGCAGTGTTTGGGGCAACTCAGATACGCAGTATTTT
15 | TRBJ2-1 | NA | TRBV5-6 | TRBD2 | CASSVGLAGVNEQFF | TGTGCCAGCAGCGTGGGACTAGCGGGGGTAAATGAGCAGTTCTTC
12 | TRBJ2-1 | NA | TRBV11-3 | NA | CASSLVMREQFF | TGTGCCAGCAGCTTAGTCATGCGGGAGCAGTTCTTC
13 | TRBJ1-2 | NA | TRBV5-6 | TRBD1 | CASTPGTGGGYTF | TGTGCCAGCACTCCCGGGACAGGGGGGGGCTACACCTTC
14 | TRBJ1-1 | NA | TRBV6-1 | NA | CATRWGGVSTEAFF | TGTGCCACACGATGGGGGGGGGTGTCCACTGAAGCTTTCTTT
12 | TRBJ2-1 | NA | TRBV5-1 | NA | CASRPGFNEQFF | TGCGCCAGCAGACCAGGGTTCAATGAGCAGTTCTTC
14 | TRBJ1-2 | NA | TRBV10-3 | NA | CAITRPETDYGYTF | TGTGCCATCACCCGTCCGGAGACAGACTATGGCTACACCTTC
13 | TRBJ2-1 | once | TRBV10-2 | NA | CASSRDSYNEQFF | TGCGCCAGCAGTCGGGACTCCTACAATGAGCAGTTCTTC
12 | TRBJ1-2 | NA | TRBV14 | TRBD1 | CASSPGQGGYTF | TGTGCCAGCAGCCCCGGACAGGGCGGCTACACCTTC
16 | TRBJ2-7 | NA | TRBV11-3 | NA | CASSLPWQGSSYEQYF | TGTGCCAGCAGCCTACCCTGGCAGGGGTCTTCCTACGAGCAGTACTTC
15 | TRBJ1-5 | few | TRBV18 | TRBD1 | CASSLGQGDNQPQHF | TGTGCCAGCTCACTGGGACAGGGAGACAATCAGCCCCAGCATTTT
14 | TRBJ1-1 | NA | TRBV11-3 | NA | CASSPTVSDTEAFF | TGTGCCAGCAGCCCGACAGTGAGCGACACTGAAGCTTTCTTT
16 | TRBJ2-7 | NA | TRBV5-6 | NA | CASSSSQGRPSYEQYF | TGTGCCAGCAGCTCGAGCCAGGGTAGACCCTCCTACGAGCAGTACTTC
16 | TRBJ2-2 | NA | TRBV5-6 | NA | CASSLDVYGDTGELFF | TGTGCCAGCAGCTTGGATGTCTACGGAGACACCGGGGAGCTGTTTTTT
16 | TRBJ1-1 | few | TRBV5-6 | TRBD1 | CASTWGRGLVDTEAFF | TGTGCCAGCACCTGGGGCAGGGGGCTAGTAGACACTGAAGCTTTCTTT
18 | TRBJ2-3 | NA | TRBV9 | TRBD1 | CASSARQGSSVRKDTQYF | TGTGCCAGCAGCGCCCGACAGGGGTCGTCAGTGCGGAAAGATACGCAGTATTTT
16 | TRBJ1-5 | NA | TRBV7-8 | TRBD1 | CASSRRAGGINQPQHF | TGTGCCAGCAGTCGAAGGGCAGGGGGTATCAATCAGCCCCAGCATTTT
15 | TRBJ1-2 | NA | TRBV6-5 | NA | CASSYSRTGNYGYTF | TGTGCCAGCAGTTACTCCCGAACAGGGAACTATGGCTACACCTTC
15 | TRBJ1-1 | NA | TRBV27 | NA | CASSLSSRGNTEAFF | TGTGCCAGCAGTTTATCCTCCAGGGGTAACACTGAAGCTTTCTTT
15 | TRBJ2-3 | NA | TRBV5-1 | NA | CASSLEGELTSTQYF | TGCGCCAGCAGCTTGGAGGGGGAGCTAACCAGTACGCAGTATTTT
17 | TRBJ2-1 | NA | TRBV5-6 | NA | CASSSNYGLGPDNEQFF | TGTGCCAGCAGCTCAAACTACGGACTTGGCCCAGACAATGAGCAGTTCTTC
16 | TRBJ2-5 | once | TRBV5-1 | TRBD2 | CASTLNRGLAAETQYF | TGCGCCAGCACCCTGAACCGGGGACTAGCGGCAGAGACCCAGTACTTC
13 | TRBJ2-7 | NA | TRBV28 | NA | CASRWQGAYEQYF | TGTGCCAGCAGGTGGCAGGGTGCCTACGAGCAGTACTTC
15 | TRBJ2-6 | NA | TRBV30 | NA | CAWSAGTTGANVLTF | TGTGCCTGGAGTGCCGGGACAACTGGGGCCAACGTCCTGACTTTC
14 | TRBJ1-1 | NA | TRBV6-5 | NA | CASRRTASNTEAFF | TGTGCCAGCAGACGGACAGCATCGAACACTGAAGCTTTCTTT
17 | TRBJ1-1 | NA | TRBV18 | NA | CASSPPSPGSMNTEAFF | TGTGCCAGCTCACCACCCTCGCCAGGAAGCATGAACACTGAAGCTTTCTTT
15 | TRBJ2-7 | NA | TRBV7-6 | TRBD1 | CASSLDRVSTYEQYF | TGTGCCAGCAGCCTAGACAGGGTTTCCACCTACGAGCAGTACTTC
13 | TRBJ1-2 | many | TRBV4-1 | TRBD1 | CASSSRTGYGYTF | TGCGCCAGCAGCTCACGGACAGGGTACGGCTACACCTTC
16 | TRBJ2-1 | NA | TRBV9 | TRBD2 | CASSVDGTSGTNEQFF | TGTGCCAGCAGCGTAGACGGGACTAGCGGGACCAATGAGCAGTTCTTC
14 | TRBJ1-2 | NA | TRBV28 | TRBD1 | CASSSISTGSGYTF | TGTGCCAGCAGTTCCATTTCGACAGGGTCCGGCTACACCTTC
14 | TRBJ2-1 | once | TRBV6-6 | NA | CASSYGGLFNEQFF | TGTGCCAGCAGTTACGGGGGACTTTTCAATGAGCAGTTCTTC
13 | TRBJ1-4 | NA | TRBV5-1 | TRBD1 | CASSLGQGGKLFF | TGCGCCAGCAGCTTAGGACAGGGGGGAAAACTGTTTTTT
14 | TRBJ1-2 | NA | TRBV11-2 | TRBD1 | CASSSGTGRYGYTF | TGTGCCAGCAGCTCTGGGACAGGGCGCTATGGCTACACCTTC
14 | TRBJ1-5 | NA | TRBV5-1 | NA | CASGPSGAFQPQHF | TGCGCCAGCGGACCTTCAGGGGCATTCCAGCCCCAGCATTTT
15 | TRBJ1-4 | NA | TRBV29-1 | TRBD1 | CSTRRGPFKDEKLFF | TGCAGCACCCGGAGGGGGCCGTTTAAGGATGAAAAACTGTTTTTT
16 | TRBJ1-5 | NA | TRBV19 | NA | CASTERGGISNQPQHF | TGTGCCAGTACGGAAAGGGGGGGGATTAGCAATCAGCCCCAGCATTTT
18 | TRBJ2-7 | NA | TRBV4-1 | TRBD2 | CASSLTLPGLAKRYEQYF | TGCGCCAGCAGCCTTACTCTGCCGGGACTAGCGAAACGCTACGAGCAGTACTTC
19 | TRBJ2-5 | NA | TRBV9 | TRBD2 | CASSVAGSSGGGYQETQYF | TGTGCCAGCAGCGTAGCGGGGTCCAGCGGGGGTGGGTACCAAGAGACCCAGTACTTC
12 | TRBJ1-1 | NA | TRBV11-2 | NA | CASSFMEVEAFF | TGTGCCAGCAGCTTTATGGAGGTGGAAGCTTTCTTT
16 | TRBJ1-5 | NA | TRBV9 | NA | CASSVGAGGSNQPQHF | TGTGCCAGCAGCGTAGGGGCGGGGGGCAGCAATCAGCCCCAGCATTTT
15 | TRBJ2-3 | NA | TRBV7-6 | TRBD2 | CASSPRTSGSDTQYF | TGTGCCAGCAGCCCAAGGACTAGCGGGAGCGATACGCAGTATTTT
15 | TRBJ2-7 | NA | TRBV6-6 | TRBD2 | CASSPRLAGAHEQYF | TGTGCCAGCAGCCCCCGACTAGCGGGAGCCCACGAGCAGTACTTC
15 | TRBJ1-2 | few | TRBV30 | NA | CAWSPRNLQVYGYTF | TGTGCCTGGTCCCCCCGAAATTTACAGGTTTATGGCTACACCTTC
15 | TRBJ2-5 | NA | TRBV7-8 | NA | CASSLGQGRQETQYF | TGTGCCAGCAGCTTAGGTCAGGGCCGCCAAGAGACCCAGTACTTC
15 | TRBJ2-1 | NA | TRBV12-5 | NA | CASGLGQVLPNEQFF | TGTGCTAGTGGTTTGGGACAGGTCCTACCCAATGAGCAGTTCTTC
15 | TRBJ2-3 | NA | TRBV2 | TRBD2 | CATFAVGRAYDTQYF | TGTGCCACCTTCGCCGTCGGGAGGGCCTACGATACGCAGTATTTT
16 | TRBJ2-1 | NA | TRBV27 | NA | CASSTVGGGVYNEQFF | TGTGCCAGCAGTACCGTTGGAGGCGGGGTATACAATGAGCAGTTCTTC
14 | TRBJ2-4 | NA | TRBV19 | NA | CASSIIGGENIQYF | TGTGCCAGTAGTATAATCGGCGGGGAAAACATTCAGTACTTC
14 | TRBJ2-5 | NA | TRBV29-1 | TRBD1 | CSAVTGNYQETQYF | TGCAGCGCAGTGACAGGGAACTATCAAGAGACCCAGTACTTC
15 | TRBJ1-4 | NA | TRBV5-1 | NA | CASSLARTTNEKLFF | TGCGCCAGCAGCTTGGCCAGGACAACTAATGAAAAACTGTTTTTT